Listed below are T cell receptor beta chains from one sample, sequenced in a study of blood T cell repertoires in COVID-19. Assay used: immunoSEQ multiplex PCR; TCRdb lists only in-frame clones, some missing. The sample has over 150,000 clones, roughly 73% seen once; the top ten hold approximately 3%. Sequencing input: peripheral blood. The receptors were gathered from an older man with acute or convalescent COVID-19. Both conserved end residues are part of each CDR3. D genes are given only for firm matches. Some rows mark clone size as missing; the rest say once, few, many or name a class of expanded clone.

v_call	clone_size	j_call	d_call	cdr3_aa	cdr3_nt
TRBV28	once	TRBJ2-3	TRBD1	CASRSSGQGATTDTQYF	TGTGCCAGCAGGTCCTCAGGACAGGGGGCCACCACAGATACGCAGTATTTT
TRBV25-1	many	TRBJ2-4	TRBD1	CASSPKTGGADIQYF	TGTGCCAGCAGTCCCAAGACAGGGGGCGCGGACATTCAGTACTTC
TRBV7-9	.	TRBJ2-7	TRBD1	CASRPTGGSYEQYF	TGTGCCAGCAGACCAACAGGGGGGTCCTACGAGCAGTACTTC
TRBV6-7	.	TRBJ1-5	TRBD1	CASSYSKGQGNNQPQHF	TGTGCCAGCAGTTACTCGAAGGGACAGGGTAACAATCAGCCCCAGCATTTT
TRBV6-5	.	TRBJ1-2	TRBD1	CASTFVDRGNYGYTF	TGTGCCAGCACCTTTGTGGACAGGGGGAACTATGGCTACACCTTC
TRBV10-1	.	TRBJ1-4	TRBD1	CANTRDREHPATNEKLFF	TGCGCCAATACCCGGGACAGGGAACACCCTGCAACTAATGAAAAACTGTTTTTT
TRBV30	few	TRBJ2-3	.	CAWSTTDTQYF	TGTGCCTGGAGTACTACAGATACGCAGTATTTT
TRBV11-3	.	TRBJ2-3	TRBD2	CASSLARLAGDGDTQYF	TGTGCCAGCAGCTTAGCCCGACTGGCGGGAGATGGAGATACGCAGTATTTT
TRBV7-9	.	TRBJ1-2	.	CASSRRRLGEANYGYTF	TGTGCCAGCAGCCGCCGTCGCTTGGGGGAGGCCAACTATGGCTACACCTTC
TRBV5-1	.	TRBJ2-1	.	CASRVRGDEQFF	TGCGCCAGCAGGGTCAGGGGGGATGAGCAGTTCTTC